This T cell receptor (beta chain) is drawn from a study of regulatory T cells in long-lasting Graves disease. Note on this clonotype: This sequence may be a read error, since a much larger clone differs from it by one base.

This CDR3 has 14 amino acids. The germline V gene has CDR1 SGHKS and CDR2 YYEKEE (reference sequence). Unmatched junction bases numbered 10, after V lost 5 bases and J lost 6 bases. Time point indicated: newly diagnosed GD, antithyroid drugs for less than 3 months. From PBMCs, RNA was extracted and then used to make the TCR library. Graves' disease diagnoses followed American Thyroid Association guidelines. Through Arm-PCR of CDR3 regions and iRepertoire HTBI primers, TCR beta libraries were built. TCRdb itself ran the multiplex PCR reads through MiXCR, one entry per CDR3 protein. The sample contains approximately 360,000 distinct CDR3 sequences, about 11% of which appear only once. The sample also formed part of further work on T cells in Graves' hyperthyroidism and ophthalmopathy. That study reports: The TCR CDR3 was amplified in a first-round RT-PCR using the HTBI primer set.

V usage is TRBV5-5 and J usage is TRBJ2-7, with 8 bases aligning to TRBD1. The sequenced sample was peripheral blood mononuclear cells (PBMCs), obtained at new diagnosis, from a patient treated with antithyroid drugs. The sequence derives from a woman aged 18-29 years with Graves disease. CDR3: CASSWDRSRTEQYF. In DNA, the CDR3 is TGTGCCAGCAGTTGGGACAGGAGCCGTACCGAGCAGTACTTC.